A single T cell receptor beta chain is shown here with its context. The target antigen is unknown. Only in-frame clones appear in the TCRdb table, and some are missing; sequencing was by immunoSEQ multiplex PCR. The sample contains about 67,000 clones, about 84% of which appear only once. The sample belongs to a study of OX40 agonist ivuxolimab in advanced cancers. Overall study: Of the patients, three showed partial responses, one with hepatocellular carcinoma and two with cutaneous melanoma. Points from the study as a whole: Clonal expansion in partial responders at 0.1-3.0 mg/kg ranked among the lowest. At 0.1 to 3.0 mg/kg and by week 6, CD4+ and CD8+ T cells in the blood had expanded clonally. CD8+ T cells showed, on average, more clonal expansion than CD4+ cells.

This sequence was found in an adult with an advanced solid tumor such as melanoma, head and neck, liver or kidney cancer. The material sequenced was CD4+ or CD8+ T cells sorted from blood, taken in a trial of the OX40 agonist ivuxolimab.

The CDR3: CASRDPRGHGTDTQYF. CDR3 DNA: TGTGCCAGCAGAGACCCCAGGGGGCACGGCACAGATACGCAGTATTTT. The chain has TRBV27 and TRBJ2-3; 8 nucleotides match TRBD1. Looked up from germline, CDR1 is MNHEY and CDR2 is SMNVEV (reference sequence). V lost 6 bases, J lost 1 base, and 9 bases stayed unmatched. The CDR3 sequence is 16 residues long.